The 32 T cell receptor beta chains below all came from one sample that was sequenced in a study of blood T cells in healthy people across ages. Then a second PCR, running roughly 7 to 11 cycles, was carried out with a sample-barcoded 5' primer and a J-beta primer mix. TCRdb reprocessed the 5' RACE reads with MiXCR, giving one entry per CDR3 protein. This table has about 380,000 distinct CDR3 sequences, approximately 51% appearing once. The specimen was blood. Receptors were obtained from a man aged 60-69 years in good health.

The chain uses TRBV5-4 and TRBJ2-1; no definite D call. The CDR3 is 13 residues long. Germline loops: CDR1 SGHNT, CDR2 YYREEE (reference sequence). V lost 2 bases, J lost 5 bases, and 8 bases lay in between. DNA for the CDR3: TGTGCCAGCAGCTTTACGGAAAACAATGAGCAGTTCTTC. It is translated as CASSFTENNEQFF.

The chain joins TRBV29-1 to TRBJ2-7; D not certain. V was trimmed by 4 bases and J by 2 bases, leaving 15 bases between them. The CDR3 sequence is 14 residues long. Per germline, CDR1 SQVTM and CDR2 ANQGSEA. The CDR3 sequence: CSVAPVEATYEQYF. The CDR3 DNA is TGCAGCGTTGCCCCCGTGGAAGCTACCTACGAGCAGTACTTC.

The chain uses TRBV3-1 and TRBJ2-5, with 7 bases identical to TRBD2. The CDR3 runs 16 residues. The ends lost 4 bases at V and 2 bases at J; junction bases unmatched: 10. CDR1 and CDR2 (germline): LGHDT, YNNKEL (reference sequence). CDR3 coding DNA: TGTGCCAGCAGCCCCATACGGGGGGTGGGACAAGAGACCCAGTACTTC. Translating gives CASSPIRGVGQETQYF.

V is TRBV20-1 and J is TRBJ2-5, with D tentatively TRBD1 (5 bases). V was clipped by 0 bases and J by 4 bases, with 15 bases between them. The CDR3 contains 15 residues. The germline gives CDR1 DFQATT, CDR2 SNEGSKA (reference sequence). The CDR3 spells CSARDRSGYGETQYF. CDR3 bases: TGCAGTGCTAGAGATAGGTCAGGGTACGGAGAGACCCAGTACTTC.

This clonotype was detected a few times. The DNA is omitted, as the CDR3 cannot be located on it reliably, and the CDR3 follows TCRdb's listing. The chain carries TRBV28 and TRBJ2-7. Germline CDR1 is MDHEN and CDR2 is SYDVKM. The CDR3 comprises 16 residues, both ends counted. The CDR3 is CASSTSTTGGTYEQYF.

In DNA form, the CDR3 reads TGCAGTGCTTTGCTCAGGGAGCCGGACTATGGCTACACCTTC. Translated, it gives CSALLREPDYGYTF. The chain employs TRBV20-1 and TRBJ1-2; D might be TRBD1 (5 bases). This CDR3 region has 14 residues. The V gene's germline CDR1 is DFQATT and CDR2 SNEGSKA (reference sequence). Trimming pared 5 bases from V and 3 bases from J, leaving 16 bases between.

On this clonotype: Mismatch with germline at one junction end may stem from a read error. The V and J genes are TRBV7-2 and TRBJ2-3; possible D gene TRBD2, 8 bases. The CDR3 runs to 16 residues. Germline CDR1 reads SGHTA; CDR2 reads FQGNSA. CDR3 sequence reads: CASSLGAGGRTGTQYF. In DNA form, the CDR3 reads TGTGCCAGCAGCTTAGGTGCGGGAGGTCGGACAGGTACGCAGTATTTT.

The V gene is TRBV7-2, the J gene TRBJ2-3; D ambiguous. With 10 bases removed from V and 0 bases from J, the gap between germline ends came to 17 bases. Germline loops: CDR1 SGHTA, CDR2 FQGNSA. This CDR3 contains 15 residues. The CDR3 nucleotides read TGTGCCACCACACGAAGGCTTTCGAGCACAGATACGCAGTATTTT. This gives the protein CATTRRLSSTDTQYF.

The CDR3 reads CASSRGTPRDYEQYF. The DNA of the CDR3 is TGTGCCAGCAGCCGTGGGACTCCCCGTGACTACGAGCAGTACTTC. The rearrangement uses TRBV27 and TRBJ2-5, with D possibly matching TRBD2 (6 bases). The J call may be wrong; the DNA end is better matched by TRBJ2-7. The CDR3 spans 15 residues. Germline lookup yields CDR1 MNHEY and CDR2 SMNVEV (reference sequence).

The rearrangement joins TRBV6-5 to TRBJ2-7; D call uncertain. V lost 6 bases to trimming and J lost 7 bases, with 10 bases between them. This CDR3 is built from 11 residues. Germline CDR1 is MNHEY and CDR2 is SVGAGI. CDR3 loop: CASRFGSEQYF. The CDR3, as DNA: TGTGCCAGCAGATTCGGATCAGAGCAGTACTTC.

The chain carries TRBV29-1 and TRBJ2-2, with a possible D match to TRBD2 (6 bases). The CDR3 runs to 13 residues. Germline values: CDR1 SQVTM, CDR2 ANQGSEA. Between the trimmed V and J ends, which lost 3 bases and 4 bases, there was a span of 9 bases. DNA of the CDR3: TGCAGCGTTGAGGACGGGGGCACCGGGGAGCTGTTTTTT. Protein product: CSVEDGGTGELFF.

This clonotype was recorded many times. The chain joins TRBV20-1 to TRBJ2-3; 7 nucleotides agree with TRBD2. The CDR3 runs 15 residues. After removal of 1 base from V and 4 bases from J, the junction contained 8 bases not matched to a gene. CDR1 is DFQATT, CDR2 SNEGSKA, per germline (reference sequence). CDR3: CSARGGGGDPDTQYF. In DNA form, the CDR3 reads TGCAGTGCTAGAGGTGGGGGGGGGGACCCAGATACGCAGTATTTT.

The gene calls are TRBV12-3 or TRBV12-4 and TRBJ2-7; no reliable D call. This CDR3 spans 13 amino acids. Trimming removed 1 base from V and 4 bases from J, with 8 bases in between. For the CDR3, the DNA is TGTGCCAGCAGTTTAGATATAGTATACGAGCAGTACTTC. Translation gives CASSLDIVYEQYF.

This chain uses TRBV7-8 with TRBJ2-7, with D maybe TRBD1 (6 bases). The germline CDR1 and CDR2 sequences are SGHVS and FQNEAQ. Trimming stripped 5 bases from V and 2 bases from J, with 13 bases between. This CDR3 region has 14 residues. The CDR3 nucleotides are TGTGCCAGCAGCACAACAGGACAGACCTACGAGCAGTACTTC. The encoded protein is CASSTTGQTYEQYF.

The CDR3 coding sequence is TGTGCCAGCAGTTACAGGCCCCTGATTAACAATGAGCAGTTCTTC. Its protein is CASSYRPLINNEQFF. The chain combines TRBV6-5 with TRBJ2-1; no reliable D call. Germline assignment: CDR1 MNHEY and CDR2 SVGAGI. The CDR3 length is 15 residues. V was clipped by 2 bases and J by 5 bases, with 13 bases between them.

The genes are TRBV4-3 and TRBJ1-1; D unclear. The CDR3 is made up of 13 amino acids. The V and J ends lost 0 bases and 10 bases respectively, with 12 bases between them. Germline CDR1 is LGHNA and CDR2 is YSLEER. CDR3 coding DNA: TGCGCCAGCAGCCAAGACGGCGAGCGCGGAGCTTTCTTT. This translates into CASSQDGERGAFF.

In its sample, this clonotype was seen a few times. The chain has TRBV27 and TRBJ1-2, with 9 bases fitting TRBD1. CDR3 length equals 14 residues. Germline V lookup: CDR1 MNHEY, CDR2 SMNVEV (reference sequence). V lost 2 bases, J lost 5 bases, and 3 bases stayed unmatched. CDR3 DNA: TGTGCCAGCAGTTTAAAAGGACAGGGGTATGGCTACACCTTC. This codes for CASSLKGQGYGYTF.

This chain connects TRBV7-2 to TRBJ1-2, with 9 positions matching TRBD1. The CDR3 length is 15 residues. V lost 6 bases and J lost 3; bases outside the gene matches: 8. The V gene's germline CDR1 is SGHTA and CDR2 FQGNSA. CDR3 nucleotide sequence: TGTGCCAGCAGACACCGGGACAGGGCGGACTATGGCTACACCTTC. It encodes CASRHRDRADYGYTF.

The chain is built from TRBV19 and TRBJ2-7; TRBD2 agrees at 7 bases. With 3 bases clipped from V and 2 bases from J, the junction kept 10 bases outside the gene matches. This CDR3 comprises 16 residues. CDR1 is LNHDA, CDR2 SQIVND, per germline (reference sequence). CDR3: CASSIKGGVIPYEQYF. Here the CDR3 DNA reads TGTGCCAGTAGTATCAAGGGAGGGGTAATCCCCTACGAGCAGTACTTC.

The table lists this clonotype with many counts. The CDR3 DNA is TGTGCCAGCAGCCCCGGGACTAGCTACGAGCAGTACTTC. Its protein product is CASSPGTSYEQYF. The chain is built from TRBV18 and TRBJ2-7; 8 bases match TRBD2. The germline V gene has CDR1 KGHSH and CDR2 LQKENI. The CDR3 is 13 amino acids. The V gene end was trimmed by 8 bases and the J gene end by 3 bases; junction bases not matched to a gene: 6. The whole variable domain, filled in from reference TRBV18 and TRBJ2-7, reads NAGVMQNPRHLVRRRGQEARLRCSPMKGHSHVYWYRQLPEEGLKFMVYLQKENIIDESGMPKERFSAEFPKEGPSILRIQQVVRGDSAAYFCASSPGTSYEQYFGPGTRLTVT.

This clonotype has a handful of counts. The chain uses TRBV3-1 and TRBJ2-7, with 11 nucleotides matching TRBD2. V dropped 4 bases and J dropped 6; count of bases not matched to a gene: 8. Germline V gives CDR1 LGHDT, CDR2 YNNKEL (reference sequence). CDR3 length equals 15 residues. The DNA of the CDR3 is TGTGCCAGCAGCCCGTGGGGGACTAGCGGTCGCGAGCAGTACTTC. This sequence encodes CASSPWGTSGREQYF.

The rearrangement uses TRBV5-1 and TRBJ2-7, with 9 bases lining up with TRBD1. The germline V gene encodes CDR1 SGHRS and CDR2 YFSETQ. The CDR3 sequence is 14 residues long. V was pared by 5 bases and J by 7 bases, with 10 bases of the junction left unmatched. DNA of the CDR3: TGCGCCAGCAGGACCGGGACAGGGAACAATGAGCAGTACTTC. Its translation is CASRTGTGNNEQYF.

This chain uses TRBV7-2 with TRBJ2-3; the D call may be TRBD1 or TRBD2 (5 bases each). Deletions cut 1 base from V and 3 bases from J, with 17 bases between. Germline V gene sequence: CDR1 SGHTA, CDR2 FQGNSA. The CDR3 has 17 residues. CDR3 in amino acids: CASSLVQGLAGTDTQYF. CDR3 in DNA: TGTGCCAGCAGCTTAGTGCAGGGCCTAGCTGGGACAGATACGCAGTATTTT. Complete variable domain (other parts from reference TRBV7-2 and TRBJ2-3): GAGVSQSPSNKVTEKGKDVELRCDPISGHTALYWYRQSLGQGLEFLIYFQGNSAPDKSGLPSDRFSAERTGGSVSTLTIQRTQQEDSAVYLCASSLVQGLAGTDTQYFGPGTRLTVL.

This clonotype came up a few times. The chain combines TRBV20-1 with TRBJ2-1; perhaps TRBD2 as D (6 bases). Matching the DNA end better, TRBJ2-7 makes the J call doubtful. CDR3 length: 15 residues. Germline V gene data show CDR1 as DFQATT and CDR2 as SNEGSKA (reference sequence). This chain's CDR3 is CSAQGSGSSYNEQYF. The CDR3 DNA reads TGCAGTGCTCAGGGCTCCGGGAGCTCCTACAATGAGCAGTACTTC.

The gene calls are TRBV7-2 and TRBJ2-5, with D possibly called TRBD1 or TRBD2 (6 bases each). This CDR3 spans 15 amino acids. The V and J ends lost 5 bases and 11 bases respectively, with 24 bases between them. Germline V gene lookup returns CDR1 SGHTA and CDR2 FQGNSA. Here the CDR3 DNA reads TGTGCCAGCAGCCTAAGAGGGGGGAGTCGGGATGAGCAGTACTTC. It codes for CASSLRGGSRDEQYF.

CDR3 protein: CATSDAVSSYNEQFF. CDR3 in DNA: TGTGCCACCAGTGATGCGGTCAGCTCCTACAATGAGCAGTTCTTC. V usage is TRBV24-1 and J usage is TRBJ2-1; unclear D gene. This CDR3 is 15 amino acids long. The V and J ends lost 3 bases and 0 bases respectively, with 8 bases between them. Germline V CDR1 and CDR2: KGHDR, SFDVKD.

This chain joins TRBV5-6 and TRBJ2-4; TRBD2 might be the D (6 bases). V lost 0 bases and J lost 7, with 17 bases in between. The CDR3 extends over 16 amino acids. Per germline, CDR1 SGHDT and CDR2 YYEEEE. Here the CDR3 reads CASSLGQLRGGNIQYF. The CDR3 region has the DNA TGTGCCAGCAGCTTGGGACAGCTACGAGGAGGGAACATTCAGTACTTC. The whole variable domain, filled in from reference TRBV5-6 and TRBJ2-4, reads DAGVTQSPTHLIKTRGQQVTLRCSPKSGHDTVSWYQQALGQGPQFIFQYYEEEERQRGNFPDRFSGHQFPNYSSELNVNALLLGDSALYLCASSLGQLRGGNIQYFGAGTRLSVL.

V is TRBV28 and J is TRBJ2-7; 9 positions match TRBD1. The J call may be in error: the DNA end matches TRBJ2-4 better. The CDR3 covers 16 residues. Germline assignment: CDR1 MDHEN and CDR2 SYDVKM. CDR3: CASSLKGRQGVNIQYF. CDR3 nucleotides: TGTGCCAGCAGTTTGAAGGGCAGACAGGGGGTAAACATTCAGTACTTC.

The rearrangement links TRBV20-1 to TRBJ2-1; D uncertain. V gave up 0 bases and J gave up 0 bases, with 12 bases separating them. Per germline, CDR1 DFQATT and CDR2 SNEGSKA (reference sequence). The CDR3 runs 16 residues. Here the CDR3 reads CSARDLSPSSYNEQFF. The DNA for the CDR3 is TGCAGTGCTAGAGATCTATCCCCGAGCTCCTACAATGAGCAGTTCTTC.

The chain employs TRBV5-6 and TRBJ2-7; D ambiguous. The CDR3 has 15 residues. V was pared by 4 bases and J by 7 bases, with 21 bases between. The germline CDR1 and CDR2 sequences are SGHDT and YYEEEE. CDR3 residues: CASSTPGPTLGEQYF. The CDR3 DNA reads TGTGCCAGCAGCACCCCCGGACCCACCCTTGGGGAGCAGTACTTC.

This clonotype came up many times. CDR3 sequence: CASSQKKGLSVDTQYF. CDR3 in DNA: TGTGCCAGCAGCCAAAAGAAGGGACTTTCCGTTGATACGCAGTATTTT. This chain joins TRBV4-2 and TRBJ2-3, with D possibly being TRBD2 (6 bases). The CDR3 is made up of 16 amino acids. Germline CDR1 is LGHNA and CDR2 is YNFKEQ. Trimming pared 2 bases from V and 6 bases from J, leaving 18 bases between.

This chain links TRBV6-1 with TRBJ2-4, with a weak D call TRBD2 (5 bases). The last part of the DNA fits TRBJ2-7 better; the J call may be wrong. The CDR3 consists of 14 residues. The V gene's germline CDR1 is MNHNS and CDR2 SASEGT. CDR3 region: CASSAWTTTYEQYF. The CDR3 nucleotides read TGTGCCAGCAGTGCTTGGACGACTACCTACGAGCAGTACTTC.